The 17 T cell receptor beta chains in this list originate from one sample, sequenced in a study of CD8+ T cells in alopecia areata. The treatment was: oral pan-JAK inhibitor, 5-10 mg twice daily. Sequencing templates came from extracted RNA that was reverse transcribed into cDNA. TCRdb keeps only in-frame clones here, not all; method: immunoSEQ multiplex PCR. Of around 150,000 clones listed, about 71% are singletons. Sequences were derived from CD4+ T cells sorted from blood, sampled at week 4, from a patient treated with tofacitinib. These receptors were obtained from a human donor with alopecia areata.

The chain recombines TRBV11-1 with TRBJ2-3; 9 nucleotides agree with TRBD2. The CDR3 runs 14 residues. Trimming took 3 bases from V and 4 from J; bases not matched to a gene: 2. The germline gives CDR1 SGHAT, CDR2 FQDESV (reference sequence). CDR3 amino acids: CASSFRGGADTQYF. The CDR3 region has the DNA TGTGCCAGCAGCTTCCGCGGGGGGGCAGATACGCAGTATTTT.

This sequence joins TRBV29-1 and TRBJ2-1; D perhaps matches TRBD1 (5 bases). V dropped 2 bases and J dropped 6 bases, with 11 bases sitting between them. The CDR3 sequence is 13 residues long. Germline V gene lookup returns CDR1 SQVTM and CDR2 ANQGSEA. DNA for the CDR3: TGCAGCGTTGAACCAGGGTCGGGCAATGAGCAGTTCTTC. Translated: CSVEPGSGNEQFF.

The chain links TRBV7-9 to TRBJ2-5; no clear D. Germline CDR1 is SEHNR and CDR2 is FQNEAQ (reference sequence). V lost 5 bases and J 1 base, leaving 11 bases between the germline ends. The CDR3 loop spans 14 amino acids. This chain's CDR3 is CASSGRQIQETQYF. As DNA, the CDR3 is TGTGCCAGCAGCGGACGGCAGATCCAAGAGACCCAGTACTTC. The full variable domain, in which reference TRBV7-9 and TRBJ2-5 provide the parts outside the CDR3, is DTGVSQNPRHKITKRGQNVTFRCDPISEHNRLYWYRQTLGQGPEFLTYFQNEAQLEKSRLLSDRFSAERPKGSFSTLEIQRTEQGDSAMYLCASSGRQIQETQYFGPGTRLLVL.

The CDR3 nucleotides are TGTGCCACCGCGGGCCTAGCGGGGGGCCAAGAGACCCAGTACTTC. It codes for CATAGLAGGQETQYF. The V and J genes are TRBV5-4 and TRBJ2-5; TRBD2 matches at 11 bases. From germline, CDR1 is SGHNT and CDR2 YYREEE (reference sequence). The CDR3 contains 15 residues. V was pared by 9 bases and J by 1 base, with 8 bases of the junction left unmatched.

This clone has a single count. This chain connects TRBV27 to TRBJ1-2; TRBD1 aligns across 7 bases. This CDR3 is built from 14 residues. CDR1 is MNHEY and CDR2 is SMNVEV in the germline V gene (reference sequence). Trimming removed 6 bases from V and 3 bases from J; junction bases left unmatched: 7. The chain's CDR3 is CASRTRGGDYGYTF. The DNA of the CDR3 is TGTGCCAGCAGAACGAGAGGGGGCGACTATGGCTACACCTTC.

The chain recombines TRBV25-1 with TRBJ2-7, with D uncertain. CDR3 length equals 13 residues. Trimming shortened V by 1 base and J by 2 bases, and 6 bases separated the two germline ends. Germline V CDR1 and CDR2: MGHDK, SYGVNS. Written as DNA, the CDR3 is TGTGCCAGCAGTGAATTTGGTACCTACGAGCAGTACTTC. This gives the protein CASSEFGTYEQYF.

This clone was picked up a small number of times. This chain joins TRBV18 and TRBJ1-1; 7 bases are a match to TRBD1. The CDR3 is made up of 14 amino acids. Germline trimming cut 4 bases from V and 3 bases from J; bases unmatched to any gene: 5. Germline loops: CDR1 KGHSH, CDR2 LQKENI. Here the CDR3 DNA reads TGTGCCAGCTCACGGCAGGGGGAGGACACTGAAGCTTTCTTT. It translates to CASSRQGEDTEAFF.

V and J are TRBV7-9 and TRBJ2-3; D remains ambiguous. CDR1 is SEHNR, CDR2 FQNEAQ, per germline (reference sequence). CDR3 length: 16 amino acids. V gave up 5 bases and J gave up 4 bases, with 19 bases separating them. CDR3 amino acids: CASSQMRRSGADTQYF. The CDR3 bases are TGTGCCAGCAGCCAAATGAGACGTTCTGGGGCAGATACGCAGTATTTT. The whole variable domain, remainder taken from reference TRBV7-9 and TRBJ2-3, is DTGVSQNPRHKITKRGQNVTFRCDPISEHNRLYWYRQTLGQGPEFLTYFQNEAQLEKSRLLSDRFSAERPKGSFSTLEIQRTEQGDSAMYLCASSQMRRSGADTQYFGPGTRLTVL.

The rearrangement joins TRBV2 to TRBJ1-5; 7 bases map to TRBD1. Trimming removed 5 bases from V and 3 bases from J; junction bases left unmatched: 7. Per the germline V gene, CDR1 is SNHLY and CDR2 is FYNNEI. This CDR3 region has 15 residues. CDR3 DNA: TGTGCCAGCAGTTCGTGGGGGACAGCCAATCAGCCCCAGCATTTT. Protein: CASSSWGTANQPQHF.

The CDR3 region has the DNA TGTGCCAGCAGCCTCGGGACTAGCGGGGGGTACAGATCCTACAATGAGCAGTTCTTC. Translation gives CASSLGTSGGYRSYNEQFF. The gene calls are TRBV9 and TRBJ2-1; TRBD2 aligns across 15 bases. The CDR3 runs 19 residues. CDR1 and CDR2 (germline): SGDLS, YYNGEE. Losses at the gene ends were 4 bases for V and 1 base for J; bases not matched to a gene: 9.

The DNA for the CDR3 is TGCAGCGTCCTAGGGTTGGTAGGCACAGATACGCAGTATTTT. This gives the protein CSVLGLVGTDTQYF. The chain uses TRBV29-1 and TRBJ2-3; D call uncertain. Germline CDR1 is SQVTM and CDR2 is ANQGSEA. The V gene lost 6 bases and the J gene lost 1 base, with 14 bases spanning the gap. This CDR3 has 14 amino acids.

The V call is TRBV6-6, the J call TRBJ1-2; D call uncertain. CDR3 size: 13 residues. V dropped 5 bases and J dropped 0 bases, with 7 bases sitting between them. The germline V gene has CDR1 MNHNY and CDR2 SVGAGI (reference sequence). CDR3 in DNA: TGTGCCAGCAGTCCGGACCCTAACTATGGCTACACCTTC. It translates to CASSPDPNYGYTF.

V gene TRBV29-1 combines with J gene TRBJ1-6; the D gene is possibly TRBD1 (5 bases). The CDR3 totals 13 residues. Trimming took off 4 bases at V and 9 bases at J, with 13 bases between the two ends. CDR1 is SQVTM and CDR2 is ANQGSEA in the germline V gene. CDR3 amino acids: CSVGSGAGSPLHF. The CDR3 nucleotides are TGCAGCGTTGGATCCGGGGCCGGTTCACCCCTCCACTTT.

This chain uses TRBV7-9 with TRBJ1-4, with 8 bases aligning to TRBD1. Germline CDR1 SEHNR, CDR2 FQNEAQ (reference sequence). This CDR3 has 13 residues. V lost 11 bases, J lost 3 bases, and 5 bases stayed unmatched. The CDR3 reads CASKTGANEKLFF. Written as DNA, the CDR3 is TGTGCCTCAAAGACAGGGGCTAATGAAAAACTGTTTTTT. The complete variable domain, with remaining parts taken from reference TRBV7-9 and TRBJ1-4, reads DTGVSQNPRHKITKRGQNVTFRCDPISEHNRLYWYRQTLGQGPEFLTYFQNEAQLEKSRLLSDRFSAERPKGSFSTLEIQRTEQGDSAMYLCASKTGANEKLFFGSGTQLSVL.

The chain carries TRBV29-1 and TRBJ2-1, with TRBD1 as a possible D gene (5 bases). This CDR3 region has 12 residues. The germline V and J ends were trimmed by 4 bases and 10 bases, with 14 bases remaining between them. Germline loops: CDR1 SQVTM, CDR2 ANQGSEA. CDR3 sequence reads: CSVGWGREEQFF. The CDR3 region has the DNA TGCAGCGTTGGGTGGGGCAGGGAAGAGCAGTTCTTC.

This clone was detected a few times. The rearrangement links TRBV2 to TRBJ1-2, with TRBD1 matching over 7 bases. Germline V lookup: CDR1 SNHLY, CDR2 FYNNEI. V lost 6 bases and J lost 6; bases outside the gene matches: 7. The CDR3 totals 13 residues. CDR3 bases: TGTGCCAGCAGGTTCGACAGGGAAGATGGCTACACCTTC. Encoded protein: CASRFDREDGYTF. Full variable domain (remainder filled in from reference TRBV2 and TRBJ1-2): EPEVTQTPSHQVTQMGQEVILRCVPISNHLYFYWYRQILGQKVEFLVSFYNNEISEKSEIFDDQFSVERPDGSNFTLKIRSTKLEDSAMYFCASRFDREDGYTFGSGTRLTVV.

The CDR3: CASSFSTSGGPYEQYF. CDR3 coding DNA: TGTGCCAGCAGCTTCTCTACTAGCGGGGGGCCCTACGAGCAGTACTTC. The chain joins TRBV7-2 to TRBJ2-7; 12 nucleotides match TRBD2. CDR1 and CDR2 from the germline V gene are SGHTA and FQGNSA. The CDR3 loop spans 16 amino acids. The V gene end was trimmed by 3 bases and the J gene end by 2 bases; junction bases not matched to a gene: 5.